This is a list of T cell receptor beta chains from one sample in a study of blood T cell repertoires in COVID-19. Method: immunoSEQ multiplex PCR; TCRdb's copy keeps in-frame clones and lacks some. The sample contains 150,000 or so clones, 65% to 85% of which appear only once. Sequenced material: peripheral blood. These receptors were obtained from a woman aged 60-75 years with acute or convalescent COVID-19. Both conserved end residues are part of each CDR3. The D gene is left open where the match is weak. Size tells how often a clone was seen (once, few, many) or the class of an expanded clone, and some rows leave it out.

.,TRBJ2-1,TRBV11-3,TRBD2,CASSLGLVDEQFF,TGTGCCAGCAGCCTGGGACTAGTGGATGAGCAGTTCTTC
.,TRBJ1-4,TRBV18,.,CASSPKAQNNEKLFF,TGTGCCAGCTCCCCCAAGGCACAGAACAATGAAAAACTGTTTTTT
.,TRBJ2-1,TRBV28,TRBD2,CASSFGTSGSSYNEQFF,TGTGCCAGCAGTTTTGGGACGAGCGGGAGTTCCTACAATGAGCAGTTCTTC
.,TRBJ1-2,TRBV7-8,.,CASSLASWGGRYGYTF,TGTGCCAGCAGCTTAGCGTCGTGGGGGGGAAGATATGGCTACACCTTC
once,TRBJ2-1,TRBV3-1/TRBV3-2,TRBD2,CASSQLRDYIQFF,TGTGCCAGCAGCCAACTCCGGGACTATATTCAGTTCTTC
once,TRBJ1-1,TRBV3-1/TRBV3-2,.,CASSQVRRTEAFF,TGTGCCAGCAGCCAAGTCAGGAGGACTGAAGCTTTCTTT
.,TRBJ2-7,TRBV2,TRBD1,CASSQGDSTTYEQYF,TGTGCCAGCAGTCAGGGGGACAGTACAACCTACGAGCAGTACTTC
few,TRBJ1-2,TRBV28,.,CASSLGGASNYGYTF,TGTGCCAGCAGTTTAGGGGGGGCTTCTAACTATGGCTACACCTTC
.,TRBJ2-7,TRBV19,TRBD2,CGLTSGYEQYF,TGTGGGTTGACTAGCGGGTACGAGCAGTACTTC
.,TRBJ1-1,TRBV7-3,.,CASSSDRNTEAFF,TGTGCCAGCAGCTCAGACAGGAACACTGAAGCTTTCTTT
.,TRBJ2-3,TRBV4-1,TRBD1,CASSQDLGGQNTDTQYF,TGCGCCAGCAGCCAAGATCTAGGGGGACAGAACACAGATACGCAGTATTTT
.,TRBJ2-1,TRBV24-1,TRBD2,CATSDPKAGVHTEQFF,TGTGCCACCAGTGACCCGAAAGCGGGAGTTCATACTGAGCAGTTCTTC
.,TRBJ2-5,TRBV21-1,.,CASSHDKGDGETQYF,TGTGCCAGCAGCCACGATAAGGGGGACGGGGAGACCCAGTACTTC
.,TRBJ1-5,TRBV30,.,CAWSKGGDQPQHF,TGTGCCTGGAGTAAGGGGGGGGATCAGCCCCAGCATTTT
.,TRBJ1-1,TRBV28,.,CASSLFDRVEAFF,TGTGCCAGCAGTTTATTCGACAGAGTTGAAGCTTTCTTT
.,TRBJ1-1,TRBV10-3,TRBD1,CAISGPGGNTEAFF,TGTGCCATCAGTGGTCCAGGGGGGAACACTGAAGCTTTCTTT
.,TRBJ2-5,TRBV11-3,TRBD1,CASSRGTGEKGETQYF,TGTGCCAGCAGCCGCGGTACAGGGGAGAAGGGGGAGACCCAGTACTTC
.,TRBJ1-1,TRBV6-2/TRBV6-3,.,CASSPGVRNTEAFF,TGTGCCAGCAGCCCAGGGGTTCGGAACACTGAAGCTTTCTTT
.,TRBJ1-2,TRBV29-1,.,CSVSTGMGGYTF,TGCAGCGTTTCCACAGGGATGGGTGGCTACACCTTC
.,TRBJ1-2,TRBV7-9,.,CASSPRGQDGYTF,TGTGCCAGCAGCCCAAGAGGCCAAGATGGCTACACCTTC
.,TRBJ2-3,TRBV4-1,TRBD2,CASSQPSGRGIPDTQYF,TGCGCCAGCAGCCAACCAAGCGGGAGAGGTATCCCAGATACGCAGTATTTT
few,TRBJ1-2,TRBV7-2,TRBD1,CASSYKTGEGDYGYTF,TGTGCCAGCAGCTATAAGACAGGGGAGGGCGACTATGGCTACACCTTC
.,TRBJ2-4,TRBV4-3,.,CASSQDYRANIQYF,TGCGCCAGCAGCCAAGATTATCGTGCGAACATTCAGTACTTC
.,TRBJ2-5,TRBV10-3,TRBD1,CAIRTGVGETQYF,TGTGCCATCAGGACAGGGGTGGGAGAGACCCAGTACTTC
.,TRBJ2-1,TRBV6-1,TRBD2,CASSEARTSGRSRKAYNEQFF,TGTGCCAGCAGTGAAGCGCGGACTAGCGGGAGGTCTCGTAAAGCTTACAATGAGCAGTTCTTC
.,TRBJ2-1,TRBV19,TRBD2,CASSIDLQGLEQFF,TGTGCCAGTAGTATCGATCTCCAGGGACTAGAGCAGTTCTTC
.,TRBJ2-7,TRBV5-1,TRBD2,CASTLTSGTYEQYF,TGCGCCAGCACTCTAACTAGCGGGACCTACGAGCAGTACTTC
.,TRBJ1-3,TRBV6-2/TRBV6-3,TRBD1,CASSSWTGRSGNTIYF,TGTGCCAGCAGTTCCTGGACAGGGAGATCTGGAAACACCATATATTTT
once,TRBJ2-7,TRBV7-2,.,CASSSRGNEQYF,TGTGCCAGCAGCTCCAGGGGCAACGAGCAGTACTTC
once,TRBJ1-6,TRBV10-1,TRBD1,CASSDRTGDSNNSPLHF,TGCGCCAGCAGTGACAGGACAGGAGACTCTAATAATTCACCCCTCCACTTT
.,TRBJ1-5,TRBV6-2/TRBV6-3,TRBD1,CASSYLGTASNQPQHF,TGTGCCAGCAGTTACCTAGGGACAGCTAGCAATCAGCCCCAGCATTTT
.,TRBJ2-7,TRBV3-1/TRBV3-2,TRBD2,CASSAVAGVDEQYF,TGTGCCAGCAGCGCGGTAGCGGGAGTCGACGAGCAGTACTTC
.,TRBJ1-5,TRBV19,TRBD1,CASSQGARQPQHF,TGTGCCAGTAGCCAGGGGGCCAGGCAGCCCCAGCATTTT
.,TRBJ2-1,TRBV30,TRBD2,CAWSFGLAGGHNEQFF,TGTGCCTGGAGTTTCGGACTAGCGGGAGGCCACAATGAGCAGTTCTTC
.,TRBJ1-6,TRBV3-1/TRBV3-2,TRBD1,CASSQGRVAGQGSSPLHF,TGTGCCAGCAGCCAAGGTCGGGTTGCGGGACAGGGCAGTTCACCCCTCCACTTT
.,TRBJ2-7,TRBV12-5,TRBD1,CASGQKQGDEQYF,TGTGCTAGTGGCCAGAAACAGGGGGACGAGCAGTACTTC
.,TRBJ2-1,TRBV11-3,TRBD2,CASSPGTSGRVNNEQFF,TGTGCCAGCAGCCCCGGGACTAGCGGGAGAGTCAACAATGAGCAGTTCTTC
.,TRBJ2-7,TRBV7-9,.,CASSGINSGAYEQYF,TGTGCCAGCAGCGGTATTAATAGCGGAGCCTACGAGCAGTACTTC
.,TRBJ1-2,TRBV29-1,.,CSNGQYGYTF,TGCAGCAACGGACAGTATGGCTACACCTTC
.,TRBJ2-4,TRBV14,TRBD1,CASSRDRGGNIQYF,TGTGCCAGCAGTCGAGACAGGGGTGGAAACATTCAGTACTTC
once,TRBJ1-2,TRBV10-3,TRBD1,CAISEFPRDRGQEGYTF,TGTGCCATCAGTGAGTTCCCCAGGGACAGGGGTCAAGAGGGCTACACCTTC
.,TRBJ1-5,TRBV24-1,.,CATSGSTGLNQPQHF,TGTGCCACCAGTGGTAGCACAGGCCTCAATCAGCCCCAGCATTTT
.,TRBJ1-4,TRBV28,TRBD1,CASSLYRGLNEKLFF,TGTGCCAGCAGTTTATACAGGGGGCTGAATGAAAAACTGTTTTTT
many,TRBJ2-3,TRBV28,TRBD2,CAVASGVLTDTQYF,TGTGCCGTTGCTAGCGGGGTTCTCACAGATACGCAGTATTTT